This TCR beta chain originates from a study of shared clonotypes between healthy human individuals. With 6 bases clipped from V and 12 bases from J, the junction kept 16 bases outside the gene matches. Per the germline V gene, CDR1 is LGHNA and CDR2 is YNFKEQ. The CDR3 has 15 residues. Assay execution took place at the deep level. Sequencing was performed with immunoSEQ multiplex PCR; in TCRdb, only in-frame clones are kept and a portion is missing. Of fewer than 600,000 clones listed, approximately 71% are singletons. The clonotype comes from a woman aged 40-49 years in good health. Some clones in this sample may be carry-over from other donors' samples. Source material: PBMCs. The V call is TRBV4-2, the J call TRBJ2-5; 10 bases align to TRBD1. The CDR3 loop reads CASSSPRDRGSGKYF. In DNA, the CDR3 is TGTGCCAGCAGTTCACCCCGGGACAGGGGCTCCGGAAAGTACTTC.